This entry describes one T cell receptor (beta chain). In the original analysis: Reference gene primer amplification gave estimated nucleated cell counts. The method was immunoSEQ multiplex PCR; TCRdb's version includes in-frame clones alone and lacks a portion of them. V and J calls and clone size are copied from that table; D and trimming were computed from the DNA. The data show 150,000 to 200,000 clones, around 80% seen once. The data were taken from a study of blood T cell repertoires in COVID-19. Study summary: The cDNA or gDNA used as material had been derived from T cells, B-cell-depleted T cells, or PBMCs.

The CDR3 is 14 residues long. CDR1 is SGHRS and CDR2 is YFSETQ in the germline V gene. The V gene lost 4 bases and the J gene lost 0 bases, with 11 bases spanning the gap. Material for sequencing was peripheral blood. This chain connects TRBV5-1 to TRBJ2-7; D not resolved. This sequence was found in a woman of 80 years or more with active or convalescent COVID-19. This chain's CDR3 is CASSPFVSSYEQYF. The CDR3 DNA sequence: TGCGCCAGCAGCCCGTTTGTATCCTCCTACGAGCAGTACTTC. The complete variable domain, with remaining parts taken from reference TRBV5-1 and TRBJ2-7, reads KAGVTQTPRYLIKTRGQQVTLSCSPISGHRSVSWYQQTPGQGLQFLFEYFSETQRNKGNFPGRFSGRQFSNSRSEMNVSTLELGDSALYLCASSPFVSSYEQYFGPGTRLTVT.